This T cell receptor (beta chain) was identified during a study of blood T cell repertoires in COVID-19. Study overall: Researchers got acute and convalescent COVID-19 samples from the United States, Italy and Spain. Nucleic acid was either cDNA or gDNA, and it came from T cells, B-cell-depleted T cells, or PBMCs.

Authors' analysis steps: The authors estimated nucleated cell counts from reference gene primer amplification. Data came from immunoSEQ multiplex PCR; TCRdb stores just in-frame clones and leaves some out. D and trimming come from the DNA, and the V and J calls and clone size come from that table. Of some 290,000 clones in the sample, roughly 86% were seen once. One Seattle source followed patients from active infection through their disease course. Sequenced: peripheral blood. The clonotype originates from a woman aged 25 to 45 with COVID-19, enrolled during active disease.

CDR3 bases: TGTGCCAGCAGTGATAGAGATACGCAGTATTTT. This gives the protein CASSDRDTQYF. The chain links TRBV2 to TRBJ2-3; no reliable D call. The germline V and J ends were trimmed by 3 bases and 5 bases, with 3 bases remaining between them. The CDR3 consists of 11 residues. Germline values: CDR1 SNHLY, CDR2 FYNNEI.